A single sample is the source of the 32 T cell receptor beta chains below, sequenced in a study of blood T cell repertoires in COVID-19. Some clones are missing from TCRdb's copy, which holds only in-frame ones; the method was immunoSEQ multiplex PCR. This repertoire shows 150,000 to 200,000 clones, 75% to 80% found once; its top ten account for approximately 27%. The sample consisted of peripheral blood. These receptors were taken from a woman in her 70s with acute or convalescent COVID-19.

The gene calls are TRBV19 and TRBJ1-3; 7 positions match TRBD1. Germline V CDR1 and CDR2: LNHDA, SQIVND (reference sequence). The CDR3 is 14 amino acids. Losses at the gene ends were 5 bases for V and 4 bases for J; bases not matched to a gene: 5. DNA of the CDR3: TGTGCCAGTAGTGAACGGACAGGAGGAAACACCATATATTTT. Translating gives CASSERTGGNTIYF.

This clone was found once. The rearrangement joins TRBV3-1 (or the pseudogene TRBV3-2) to TRBJ1-1; the match to TRBD1 covers 7 bases. Trimming removed 4 bases from V and 9 bases from J; junction bases left unmatched: 8. The CDR3 has 13 amino acids. Germline CDR1 is LGHDT and CDR2 is YNNKEL (reference sequence). CDR3 loop: CASSPQGTDKAFF. Here the CDR3 DNA reads TGTGCCAGCAGCCCGCAGGGGACAGATAAAGCTTTCTTT.

The chain carries TRBV29-1 and TRBJ2-1, with 12 bases fitting TRBD2. Germline V gives CDR1 SQVTM, CDR2 ANQGSEA. The CDR3 is 13 amino acids. With V trimmed by 7 bases and J by 8 bases, 6 bases remained unmatched. The CDR3 DNA sequence: TGCAGCGGGTGGACTAGCGGGGTCGATGAGCAGTTCTTC. This translates into CSGWTSGVDEQFF.

By share, this clone ranks as medium-sized. This chain uses TRBV6-6 with TRBJ2-7; perhaps TRBD2 as D (5 bases). Trimming removed 10 bases at V and 0 bases at J, with 19 bases between. The CDR3 sequence is 15 residues long. CDR1 and CDR2 from the germline V gene are MNHNY and SVGAGI (reference sequence). The DNA for the CDR3 is TGTGCCACTATGGACGCAGGAACTAGCTCCTACGAGCAGTACTTC. This sequence encodes CATMDAGTSSYEQYF.

The chain couples TRBV7-5 to TRBJ1-4. TRBV7-5 is flagged as a pseudogene. The CDR3 totals 22 residues. The CDR3 sequence: CARSPCQSGRGEVLATNEKLFF. The CDR3 DNA sequence: TGTGCCAGAAGCCCCTGTCAATCGGGACGGGGGGAAGTCCTTGCAACTAATGAAAAACTGTTTTTT.

V usage is TRBV21-1 and J usage is TRBJ1-2; TRBD1, the table's D call, was not compared with the DNA. TRBV21-1 is tagged as a pseudogene. The CDR3 spans 17 residues. The CDR3 here is CASSKVLGPAQHYGYTF. The CDR3 DNA is TGTGCCAGCAGCAAAGTCCTGGGGCCGGCACAACACTATGGCTACACCTTC.

This clone has a single count. The chain links TRBV7-3 to TRBJ2-4; 12 bases align to TRBD2. Trimming cost V 4 bases and J 8 bases; bases outside gene matches: 6. The CDR3 contains 15 residues. Per germline, CDR1 SGHTA and CDR2 FQGTGA. CDR3 sequence: CASSSKTSGSDIQYF. The CDR3 DNA follows: TGTGCCAGCAGCTCGAAGACTAGCGGGAGCGACATTCAGTACTTC.

The chain uses TRBV5-1 and TRBJ2-2; D ambiguous. With 0 bases removed from V and 1 base from J, the gap between germline ends came to 7 bases. The CDR3 extends over 15 amino acids. Germline V gives CDR1 SGHRS, CDR2 YFSETQ. CDR3 nucleotides: TGCGCCAGCAGCTTGGGTATCGGGAACACCGGGGAGCTGTTTTTT. Its protein is CASSLGIGNTGELFF.

The chain recombines TRBV5-1 with TRBJ2-1, with 8 bases aligning to TRBD2. There are 15 residues in the CDR3. The germline V gene has CDR1 SGHRS and CDR2 YFSETQ. The V and J ends lost 0 bases and 3 bases, in that order; junction bases with no gene match: 2. CDR3 coding DNA: TGCGCCAGCAGCTTGGAGGGACTAGACTACAATGAGCAGTTCTTC. Translated: CASSLEGLDYNEQFF.

J is TRBJ2-3 and V is TRBV18; 10 bases line up with TRBD2. This CDR3 spans 18 amino acids. CDR1 KGHSH and CDR2 LQKENI come from the germline V gene. V trimming: 6 bases; J trimming: 4 bases; junction bases outside the gene matches: 16. CDR3 coding DNA: TGTGCCAGCTCCCGGGCTAGCGGGAGTCAAGGGGGACCAGATACGCAGTATTTT. Encoded protein: CASSRASGSQGGPDTQYF.

This chain joins TRBV7-9 and TRBJ2-7, with 8 nucleotides matching TRBD2. V dropped 5 bases and J dropped 3; count of bases not matched to a gene: 6. The CDR3 covers 14 residues. Germline assignment: CDR1 SEHNR and CDR2 FQNEAQ (reference sequence). The CDR3 region has the DNA TGTGCCAGCAGCACTAGCGGCAGTCACTACGAGCAGTACTTC. This encodes CASSTSGSHYEQYF.

The table lists this clone with a count of one. The chain has TRBV27 and TRBJ1-1; D is ambiguous. This CDR3 is 15 amino acids long. Per germline, CDR1 MNHEY and CDR2 SMNVEV (reference sequence). Trimming took off 6 bases at V and 9 bases at J, with 23 bases between the two ends. For the CDR3, the DNA is TGTGCCAGCAGATACACGGGGAGCTCCTCTGGGAAAGCTTTCTTT. Protein product: CASRYTGSSSGKAFF.

The CDR3: CASSARSGTRGGRRETQYF. For the CDR3, the DNA is TGTGCCAGCAGCGCGAGAAGCGGGACCCGGGGGGGTCGCCGAGAGACCCAGTACTTC. The rearrangement uses TRBV14 and TRBJ2-5; 8 bases align to TRBD2. V lost 5 bases and J lost 4; bases outside the gene matches: 21. Looked up from germline, CDR1 is SGHDN and CDR2 is FVKESK. The CDR3 totals 19 residues.

This clone was observed a few times. V and J are TRBV4-1 and TRBJ1-3; D is perhaps TRBD1 (5 bases). In germline, CDR1 is MGHRA, CDR2 YSYEKL. Trimming took off 0 bases at V and 0 bases at J, with 18 bases between the two ends. CDR3 length: 19 residues. The CDR3, as DNA: TGCGCCAGCAGCCAAGATCCACCGGAGGGGACCCTCTCTGGAAACACCATATATTTT. Encoded protein: CASSQDPPEGTLSGNTIYF.

The genes are TRBV5-1 and TRBJ2-7; the D gene is possibly TRBD1 (6 bases). Germline loops: CDR1 SGHRS, CDR2 YFSETQ. The CDR3 loop spans 15 amino acids. V shed 4 bases and J shed 3 bases, with 17 bases lying between them. The CDR3 loop reads CASSVAGALSYEQYF. Here the CDR3 DNA reads TGCGCCAGCAGCGTTGCAGGGGCCCTAAGCTACGAGCAGTACTTC.

The genes are TRBV4-2 and TRBJ2-1; 9 nucleotides line up with TRBD2. The germline CDR1 and CDR2 sequences are LGHNA and YNFKEQ. V was clipped by 1 base and J by 5 bases; unmatched bases: 9. The CDR3 consists of 17 residues. The CDR3 coding sequence is TGTGCCAGCAGCCAAGTATTTGCGGGAGGGTTCGACAATGAGCAGTTCTTC. Its translation is CASSQVFAGGFDNEQFF.

V usage is TRBV5-4 and J usage is TRBJ2-3; 11 bases are shared with TRBD2. In germline, CDR1 is SGHNT, CDR2 YYREEE (reference sequence). The CDR3 covers 19 residues. V shed 4 bases and J 0 bases; nucleotides not matched to a gene: 13. Written as DNA, the CDR3 is TGTGCCAGCAGCCCCGACGGGACTAGCGGAATTATAAGCACAGATACGCAGTATTTT. Its translation is CASSPDGTSGIISTDTQYF.

This clone was counted a few times. The chain uses TRBV7-7 and TRBJ2-5; 7 bases line up with TRBD2. CDR1 is SSHAT, CDR2 FNYEAQ, per germline (reference sequence). V trimming: 7 bases; J trimming: 4 bases; junction bases outside the gene matches: 21. The CDR3 has 18 residues. The DNA of the CDR3 is TGTGCCAGCACCCTGTGTGGCGCGGGAGAGGTAGGTCCAGAGACCCAGTACTTC. Residues: CASTLCGAGEVGPETQYF. The whole variable domain, remainder taken from reference TRBV7-7 and TRBJ2-5, is GAGVSQSPRYKVTKRGQDVTLRCDPISSHATLYWYQQALGQGPEFLTYFNYEAQPDKSGLPSDRFSAERPEGSISTLTIQRTEQRDSAMYRCASTLCGAGEVGPETQYFGPGTRLLVL.

The CDR3 region has the DNA TGTGCCAGCAGCATAGCGGGAGGGCCGAAGCAGTACTTC. Its translation is CASSIAGGPKQYF. This rearrangement joins TRBV6-2 or TRBV6-3 to TRBJ2-7; TRBD2 matches 11 bases. After removal of 6 bases from V and 8 bases from J, the junction contained 6 bases not matched to a gene. This CDR3 contains 13 residues. From germline, CDR1 is MNHEY and CDR2 SVGEGT.

The rearrangement links TRBV3-1 (or the pseudogene TRBV3-2) to TRBJ1-1; D not resolved. The CDR3 is 14 amino acids. The germline V gene has CDR1 LGHDT and CDR2 YNNKEL (reference sequence). Trimming removed 3 bases at V and 1 base at J, with 9 bases between. As DNA, the CDR3 is TGTGCCAGCAGCCAGCGGGGAGGGAACACTGAAGCTTTCTTT. Amino acid sequence: CASSQRGGNTEAFF.

The V gene is TRBV6-2 or TRBV6-3, the J gene TRBJ2-3; D is possibly TRBD1 (6 bases). Trimming pared 5 bases from V and 0 bases from J, leaving 9 bases between. CDR1 and CDR2 from the germline V gene are MNHEY and SVGEGT. The CDR3 sequence is 14 residues long. The CDR3 bases are TGTGCCAGCAGTGACAGGACTAGCACAGATACGCAGTATTTT. This translates into CASSDRTSTDTQYF.

The J gene is TRBJ1-1, the V gene TRBV5-1, with TRBD1 as a possible D gene (6 bases). The CDR3 runs to 15 residues. V lost 0 bases and J 5 bases, leaving 14 bases between the germline ends. Germline lookup yields CDR1 SGHRS and CDR2 YFSETQ. The CDR3 is CASSLEDSRTTEAFF. CDR3 nucleotide sequence: TGCGCCAGCAGCTTGGAGGACAGCAGAACAACTGAAGCTTTCTTT.

The rearrangement joins TRBV2 to TRBJ2-5; possible D gene TRBD1, 5 bases. Trimming removed 6 bases from V and 2 bases from J, with 13 bases in between. Per the germline V gene, CDR1 is SNHLY and CDR2 is FYNNEI. The CDR3 consists of 14 residues. The CDR3 nucleotides are TGTGCCAGCAGGTTTTTCAGGGATCAAGAGACCCAGTACTTC. It specifies CASRFFRDQETQYF.

The chain combines TRBV9 with TRBJ2-5, with 13 bases lining up with TRBD2. The germline V gene encodes CDR1 SGDLS and CDR2 YYNGEE. Trimming took 0 bases from V and 4 from J; bases not matched to a gene: 6. This CDR3 is 17 amino acids long. The CDR3 loop reads CASSVGTSGRMRETQYF. In DNA form, the CDR3 reads TGTGCCAGCAGCGTAGGGACTAGCGGGAGAATGCGAGAGACCCAGTACTTC.

The V gene is TRBV2, the J gene TRBJ2-3, with no clear D. Per germline, CDR1 SNHLY and CDR2 FYNNEI. Trimming shortened V by 6 bases and J by 2 bases, and 21 bases separated the two germline ends. The CDR3 extends over 17 amino acids. The CDR3 loop reads CASRPNSSFLITDTQYF. CDR3 bases: TGTGCCAGCAGACCCAACAGCAGTTTCCTTATCACAGATACGCAGTATTTT.

The rearrangement uses TRBV18 and TRBJ2-2; the match to TRBD1 covers 8 bases. Germline trimming cut 6 bases from V and 4 bases from J; bases unmatched to any gene: 7. CDR3 size: 15 residues. Germline-derived CDR1 and CDR2 are KGHSH and LQKENI. The CDR3 loop reads CASSLGTGGTGELFF. CDR3 coding DNA: TGTGCCAGCTCCCTCGGGACAGGAGGCACCGGGGAGCTGTTTTTT. Variable domain in full (rest from reference TRBV18 and TRBJ2-2): NAGVMQNPRHLVRRRGQEARLRCSPMKGHSHVYWYRQLPEEGLKFMVYLQKENIIDESGMPKERFSAEFPKEGPSILRIQQVVRGDSAAYFCASSLGTGGTGELFFGEGSRLTVL.

This sequence joins TRBV4-1 and TRBJ2-3; D might be TRBD2 (5 bases). V lost 3 bases, J lost 1 base, and 11 bases lay in between. Per germline, CDR1 MGHRA and CDR2 YSYEKL. This CDR3 region has 15 residues. The CDR3 sequence: CASSQSGAGTDTQYF. CDR3 coding DNA: TGCGCCAGCAGCCAGAGCGGAGCCGGCACAGATACGCAGTATTTT.

J is TRBJ2-7 and V is TRBV14; D may be TRBD2 (6 bases). Germline V gene lookup returns CDR1 SGHDN and CDR2 FVKESK. The V and J ends lost 0 bases and 2 bases respectively, with 11 bases between them. CDR3 length: 15 residues. CDR3 coding DNA: TGTGCCAGCAGCCAAGATTGGGACTCCCCCTACGAGCAGTACTTC. Its protein product is CASSQDWDSPYEQYF.

This clone was detected only a few times. V usage is TRBV30 and J usage is TRBJ1-1; D ambiguous. The germline CDR1 and CDR2 sequences are GTSNPN and SVGIG (reference sequence). V lost 3 bases and J 3 bases, leaving 11 bases between the germline ends. This CDR3 spans 13 amino acids. Here the CDR3 DNA reads TGTGCCTGGAGGACACATACCCACACTGAAGCTTTCTTT. Translated, it gives CAWRTHTHTEAFF. The variable domain in full, with the rest retrieved from reference TRBV30 and TRBJ1-1, is SQTIHQWPATLVQPVGSPLSLECTVEGTSNPNLYWYRQAAGRGLQLLFYSVGIGQISSEVPQNLSASRPQDRQFILSSKKLLLSDSGFYLCAWRTHTHTEAFFGQGTRLTVV.

The CDR3 sequence: CAISESAGEQYF. The DNA for the CDR3 is TGTGCCATCAGTGAGTCCGCGGGCGAGCAGTACTTC. V gene TRBV10-3 combines with J gene TRBJ2-7, with a weak D call TRBD2 (5 bases). Trimming left V 0 bases short and J 6 bases short, with 6 bases between. The CDR3 totals 12 residues. CDR1 is ENHRY and CDR2 is SYGVKD in the germline V gene.

This clone was seen only once. CDR3 DNA sequence: TGTGCCAGCAGCTTGGGGGGGCTAGGCCCGGGCAATGAGCAGTTCTTC. This gives the protein CASSLGGLGPGNEQFF. This chain uses TRBV5-6 with TRBJ2-1, with D perhaps TRBD1 (6 bases). Germline values: CDR1 SGHDT, CDR2 YYEEEE. Trimming removed 0 bases from V and 6 bases from J, with 16 bases in between. The CDR3 totals 16 residues.

This rearrangement joins TRBV18 to TRBJ2-2, with 8 bases fitting TRBD1. This CDR3 contains 16 residues. Germline CDR1 reads KGHSH; CDR2 reads LQKENI. V shed 3 bases and J 7 bases; nucleotides not matched to a gene: 10. Written as DNA, the CDR3 is TGTGCCAGCTCACCTAATTCGGACAGGGTGGTCGGGGAGCTGTTTTTT. It codes for CASSPNSDRVVGELFF.